Listed below are T cell receptor beta chains from one sample, sequenced in a study of long-term antiretroviral therapy in people with HIV. Only in-frame clones appear in the TCRdb table, and some are missing; sequencing was by immunoSEQ multiplex PCR. The sample includes approximately 36,000 clones, 82% seen only once; the top ten take about 6.5%. The specimen comprised unsorted PBMCs, sampled 0.6 years after starting antiretroviral therapy. The receptor source for this set is a man younger than 35 with HIV. Each CDR3 is given with its conserved first and last residue. A D gene is named only where the DNA matches it firmly. Where a row states a size, it is once, few, many or the class of an expanded clone; other rows omit it.

>TRBV5-4|NA|TRBJ2-3|NA
TGTGCCAGCAGCTTCTCTCAGGGAGGCGGATGGGATACGCAGTATTTT
CASSFSQGGGWDTQYF
>TRBV15|NA|TRBJ2-1|NA
TGTGCCACCAGCAGATCACCAGACTACAATGAGCAGTTCTTC
CATSRSPDYNEQFF
>TRBV28|TRBD1|TRBJ2-7|NA
TGTGCCAGCAGTTTGAGTCAGGGGGCAGCCGAGCAGTACTTC
CASSLSQGAAEQYF
>TRBV7-9|NA|TRBJ2-7|NA
TGTGCCAGCAGCTCCCCAACAGGGAGCTCCTACGAGCAGTACTTC
CASSSPTGSSYEQYF
>TRBV18|NA|TRBJ2-2|few
TGTGCCAGCTCACCAAGACAGAACACCGGGGAGCTGTTTTTT
CASSPRQNTGELFF
>TRBV11-2|NA|TRBJ1-1|NA
TGTGCCAGCAGCTTATCCGACCCCAAAAGGACTGAAGCTTTCTTT
CASSLSDPKRTEAFF
>TRBV9|TRBD2|TRBJ2-3|NA
TGTGCCAGCAGCGTTAGTCTAGCGGGCACAGATACGCAGTATTTT
CASSVSLAGTDTQYF
>TRBV28|TRBD1|TRBJ1-1|NA
TGTGCCATCACTGACAGGGGACGGGAAGCTTTCTTT
CAITDRGREAFF
>TRBV6-1|NA|TRBJ2-5|NA
TGTGCCGGGATACTGGAGACCCAGTACTTC
CAGILETQYF
>TRBV11-2|TRBD1|TRBJ2-2|few
TGTGCCAGCAGCTACGAACAGGGGGCACGGACCGGGGAGCTGTTTTTT
CASSYEQGARTGELFF
>TRBV6-5|NA|TRBJ1-2|few
TGTGCCAGCAGCTACGGGGTTGGAGGCTACACCTTC
CASSYGVGGYTF
>TRBV11-2|NA|TRBJ1-3|NA
TGTGCCAGCAGCTTAAACCCCTACTCTGGAAACACCATATATTTT
CASSLNPYSGNTIYF
>TRBV28|TRBD2|TRBJ2-7|NA
TGTATTAAAAGCGGGAGGGAGTCCTACGAGCAGTACTTC
CIKSGRESYEQYF
>TRBV4-3|TRBD2|TRBJ2-7|NA
TGCGCCAGCAGCCAAGGGACTAGCGGGAGGGTCTACGAGCAGTACTTC
CASSQGTSGRVYEQYF
>TRBV14|TRBD2|TRBJ2-1|NA
TGTGCCAGCAGCCAAGGACTAGCGGGAGGGGTGAGGAAGTTCTTC
CASSQGLAGGVRKFF
>TRBV5-1|NA|TRBJ1-1|few
TGCGCCAGCAGCACCGGGAGGGGGAACACTGAAGCTTTCTTT
CASSTGRGNTEAFF
>TRBV28|NA|TRBJ2-5|NA
TGTGCCAGCAGTTTATGGTGGGAGTTAGAGACCCAGTACTTC
CASSLWWELETQYF
>TRBV29-1|TRBD1|TRBJ1-3|NA
TGCAGCGTTGAATCCAGGGACAGTCTAAACACCATATATTTT
CSVESRDSLNTIYF
>TRBV18|NA|TRBJ1-2|NA
TGTGCCAGCTCACCTACGACGACAGATGTTTTTGGCTACACCTTC
CASSPTTTDVFGYTF
>TRBV18|NA|TRBJ2-5|once
TGTGCCAGCTCATCACAGGGCTTCCAAGAGACCCAGTACTTC
CASSSQGFQETQYF
>TRBV5-1|NA|TRBJ2-1|NA
TGCGCCAGCAGCTTCGAGCAGATCTACAATGAGCAGTTCTTC
CASSFEQIYNEQFF
>TRBV7-9|NA|TRBJ2-3|NA
TGTGCCAGCATTGAAGAGGGGGGCTCAGATACGCAGTATTTT
CASIEEGGSDTQYF
>TRBV7-2|TRBD1|TRBJ1-4|NA
TGTACCAGCAGTCCGGACAGGGGGGATGAAAAACTGTTTTTT
CTSSPDRGDEKLFF
>TRBV23-1|TRBD1|TRBJ2-3|NA
TGCGCCAGCAGTCGGAGACAGGGACGGGCAGATACGCAGTATTTT
CASSRRQGRADTQYF
>TRBV10-3|TRBD2|TRBJ2-1|NA
TGTGCCATCAGTGAGTCGGGGGGGACCTACAATGAGCAGTTCTTC
CAISESGGTYNEQFF
>TRBV27|TRBD2|TRBJ2-1|NA
TGTGCCAGTATTAGCGGGAGGGCTGACAATGAGCAGTTCTTC
CASISGRADNEQFF
>TRBV27|TRBD1|TRBJ2-1|NA
TGTGCCAGCAGGCGACAGGGTATTCTTTCTTATGAGCAGTTCTTC
CASRRQGILSYEQFF
>TRBV7-2|NA|TRBJ2-2|NA
TGTGCCAGCACCCCCGGGGGGCGTAGGACCGGGGAGCTGTTTTTT
CASTPGGRRTGELFF
>TRBV25-1|TRBD1|TRBJ1-4|NA
TGTGCCAGCAGTGAATGGAGGGGGCGTGAAAAACTGTTTTTT
CASSEWRGREKLFF
>TRBV5-4|NA|TRBJ1-2|NA
TGTGCCAGCAGCTTGGATTTGTCAGAAATAGCTTATGGCTACACCTTC
CASSLDLSEIAYGYTF
>TRBV5-4|TRBD1|TRBJ1-4|NA
TGTGCCAGCAGTCGGAAAAGGGACAGTGAAAAACTGTTTTTT
CASSRKRDSEKLFF
>TRBV5-1|NA|TRBJ2-5|NA
TGCGCCAGCAGTTACGACAAAGAAAAAGAGACCCAGTACTTC
CASSYDKEKETQYF
>TRBV30|NA|TRBJ1-1|NA
TGTGCCTGGAGTCAGAGACCCTTGATACCTGAAGCTTTCTTT
CAWSQRPLIPEAFF
>TRBV4-2|TRBD2|TRBJ2-2|NA
TGTGCCAGCAGCCAAGATACTAGCGGGAAGACCCCCGATTCCGGGGAGCTGTTTTTT
CASSQDTSGKTPDSGELFF
>TRBV2|NA|TRBJ2-3|NA
TGTGCCAGCAGTGAAATAAGTCTTGGCACAGATACGCAGTATTTT
CASSEISLGTDTQYF
>TRBV7-8|NA|TRBJ2-5|NA
TGTGCCAGCAGCAAACAGCGGCCCCCGGGTATAGAGACCCAGTACTTC
CASSKQRPPGIETQYF
>TRBV28|TRBD2|TRBJ2-7|NA
TGTGCCAGCAGTCGACTAGCGGGGAGCTCCTACGAGCAGTACTTC
CASSRLAGSSYEQYF
>TRBV27|NA|TRBJ1-2|NA
TGTGCCAGCACCACAAAGAGGTCGTTGGGAAGCTACACCTTC
CASTTKRSLGSYTF
>TRBV6-5|NA|TRBJ2-7|once
TGTGCCAGCAGTTCCCCGGGACTGACAATCTACGAGCAGTACTTC
CASSSPGLTIYEQYF
>TRBV7-2|NA|TRBJ2-7|NA
TGTGCCAGCAGCTCCCCCCTAAATTACTACGAGCAGTACTTC
CASSSPLNYYEQYF
>TRBV11-2|NA|TRBJ1-3|NA
TGTGCCAGCAGCTATACTCGGGGGCCTTCTGGAAACACCATATATTTT
CASSYTRGPSGNTIYF
>TRBV28|NA|TRBJ2-1|few
TGTGCCAGCAGTTTATCGGGAACCTACAATGAGCAGTTCTTC
CASSLSGTYNEQFF
>TRBV5-4|NA|TRBJ1-2|NA
TGTGCCAGCAGCTTGGGCTCTAACTATGGCTACACCTTC
CASSLGSNYGYTF
>TRBV2|TRBD2|TRBJ2-7|NA
TGTGCCAGCAGTGGGGGGACTAGCGGGGACGAGCAGTACTTC
CASSGGTSGDEQYF
>TRBV2|TRBD2|TRBJ2-7|NA
TGTGCCAGCAGTGAAAACCCCAACGGACTAGCGGGAGTACAGTACTTC
CASSENPNGLAGVQYF
>TRBV5-5|NA|TRBJ2-1|once
TGTGCCAGCAGCTCCACGACGGCAGGCCCCTTTGAGCAGTTCTTC
CASSSTTAGPFEQFF